Below are 28 T cell receptor beta chains sequenced from a single sample in a study of T cell responses to AZD1222 COVID-19 vaccine. The repertoire was sequenced with immunoSEQ multiplex PCR; TCRdb's copy has only in-frame clones and lacks some. The sample includes around 120,000 clones, approximately 90% of them seen just once. The sequencing used peripheral blood, collected on day 0 of AZD1222 vaccination. The receptor source for this set is an adult in good health.

The J gene is TRBJ2-1, the V gene TRBV5-1; D is unresolved. Trimming cost V 4 bases and J 7 bases, with 12 bases left between them. This CDR3 comprises 13 residues. Germline V CDR1 and CDR2: SGHRS, YFSETQ. Here the CDR3 DNA reads TGCGCCAGCAGCCCCGACGGGTTGAATGAGCAGTTCTTC. Amino acids: CASSPDGLNEQFF.

The rearrangement joins TRBV28 to TRBJ1-6; possible D gene TRBD1, 6 bases. The CDR3 runs to 14 residues. CDR1 is MDHEN, CDR2 SYDVKM, per germline. Trimming left V 6 bases short and J 5 bases short, with 11 bases between. CDR3 loop: CASRPGHDNSPLHF. DNA for the CDR3: TGTGCCAGCAGACCGGGACACGATAATTCACCCCTCCACTTT. Combining the CDR3 with reference TRBV28 and TRBJ1-6 gives the whole variable domain DVKVTQSSRYLVKRTGEKVFLECVQDMDHENMFWYRQDPGLGLRLIYFSYDVKMKEKGDIPEGYSVSREKKERFSLILESASTNQTSMYLCASRPGHDNSPLHFGNGTRLTVT.

The chain uses TRBV11-3 and TRBJ2-3; 7 bases align to TRBD2. Germline loops: CDR1 SGHNT, CDR2 YENEEA. V was pared by 2 bases and J by 6 bases, with 5 bases of the junction left unmatched. This CDR3 is built from 14 residues. The DNA of the CDR3 is TGTGCCAGCAGCTTAAACCTACTAGCGGATACGCAGTATTTT. This encodes CASSLNLLADTQYF.

The V call is TRBV19, the J call TRBJ1-4, with 9 bases lining up with TRBD1. Germline trimming cut 6 bases from V and 5 bases from J; bases unmatched to any gene: 7. The germline V gene encodes CDR1 LNHDA and CDR2 SQIVND (reference sequence). This CDR3 is 15 amino acids long. CDR3 DNA sequence: TGTGCCAGTAGCGACTCCGGGACAGGGAATGAAAAACTGTTTTTT. This gives the protein CASSDSGTGNEKLFF.

The CDR3 region has the DNA TGTGCCAGCAGCGCCCTGCAGGGGATTGGGACCCAGTACTTC. Translating it yields CASSALQGIGTQYF. The rearrangement joins TRBV5-4 to TRBJ2-5, with D possibly being TRBD1 (6 bases). Germline CDR1 is SGHNT and CDR2 is YYREEE (reference sequence). V dropped 4 bases and J dropped 7 bases, with 17 bases sitting between them. The CDR3 covers 14 residues.

The genes are TRBV3-1 (or the pseudogene TRBV3-2) and TRBJ2-7; 7 bases line up with TRBD1. From germline, CDR1 is LGHDT and CDR2 YNNKEL (reference sequence). V was clipped by 4 bases and J by 9 bases; unmatched bases: 9. This CDR3 comprises 13 residues. DNA of the CDR3: TGTGCCAGCAGCCCGGGACAGCCTGGGAGGCAGTACTTC. As protein: CASSPGQPGRQYF.

The gene calls are TRBV28 and TRBJ1-2; 7 bases map to TRBD1. The CDR3 contains 14 residues. V was pared by 5 bases and J by 5 bases, with 8 bases of the junction left unmatched. Germline V gives CDR1 MDHEN, CDR2 SYDVKM. The CDR3 sequence: CASSPGGQSYGYTF. CDR3 nucleotides: TGTGCCAGCAGTCCCGGGGGACAGTCTTATGGCTACACCTTC.

This chain links TRBV7-6 with TRBJ2-7, with 11 bases identical to TRBD2. Trimming at V came to 3 bases and at J to 5 bases, leaving 6 bases not matched to a gene. Germline CDR1 SGHVS, CDR2 FNYEAQ. The CDR3 sequence is 15 residues long. The CDR3 spells CASSFLAGGSDEQYF. CDR3 nucleotide sequence: TGTGCCAGCAGCTTTCTAGCGGGAGGATCCGACGAGCAGTACTTC.

V gene TRBV11-3 combines with J gene TRBJ2-2; TRBD1 matches at 9 bases. This CDR3 comprises 16 residues. Germline values: CDR1 SGHNT, CDR2 YENEEA. V gave up 6 bases and J gave up 4 bases; unmatched junction bases: 9. CDR3 sequence: CASSGGGQGPTGELFF. DNA of the CDR3: TGTGCCAGCAGTGGGGGGGGACAGGGCCCCACCGGGGAGCTGTTTTTT.

The V call is TRBV14, the J call TRBJ2-6; 15 bases match TRBD2. CDR3 size: 18 residues. Germline loops: CDR1 SGHDN, CDR2 FVKESK. With 5 bases clipped from V and 0 bases from J, the junction kept 2 bases outside the gene matches. CDR3 residues: CASSGTSGRPSGANVLTF. The CDR3 bases are TGTGCCAGCAGCGGGACTAGCGGGAGGCCCTCTGGGGCCAACGTCCTGACTTTC.

The chain couples TRBV4-1 to TRBJ2-3; 9 bases map to TRBD2. Per germline, CDR1 MGHRA and CDR2 YSYEKL. V was pared by 0 bases and J by 0 bases, with 7 bases of the junction left unmatched. The CDR3 extends over 18 amino acids. The CDR3 DNA sequence: TGCGCCAGCAGCCAAGACAGGCCTAGCGGGATTAGCACAGATACGCAGTATTTT. This encodes CASSQDRPSGISTDTQYF.

The chain carries TRBV28 and TRBJ2-3, with 10 bases matching TRBD2. V gave up 5 bases and J gave up 7 bases; unmatched junction bases: 18. This CDR3 spans 18 amino acids. Germline CDR1 MDHEN, CDR2 SYDVKM. CDR3: CASSPGGKLLAGAYTQYF. For the CDR3, the DNA is TGTGCCAGCAGTCCAGGGGGAAAGCTTCTAGCGGGAGCCTATACGCAGTATTTT.

V gene TRBV7-6 combines with J gene TRBJ2-7; TRBD1 agrees at 7 bases. The CDR3 has 15 residues. The V segment lost 0 bases and the J segment 2 bases; nucleotides outside the gene matches: 4. Germline CDR1 SGHVS, CDR2 FNYEAQ. CDR3 in DNA: TGTGCCAGCAGCTTAGCCGGACAGGCCGCCTACGAGCAGTACTTC. Protein sequence: CASSLAGQAAYEQYF. Together with reference TRBV7-6 and TRBJ2-7, the CDR3 gives the full variable domain: GAGVSQSPRYKVTKRGQDVALRCDPISGHVSLYWYRQALGQGPEFLTYFNYEAQQDKSGLPNDRFSAERPEGSISTLTIQRTEQRDSAMYRCASSLAGQAAYEQYFGPGTRLTVT.

This rearrangement joins TRBV30 to TRBJ1-1, with D tentatively TRBD1 (6 bases). The CDR3 covers 14 residues. Trimming cost V 4 bases and J 2 bases, with 14 bases left between them. Per the germline V gene, CDR1 is GTSNPN and CDR2 is SVGIG (reference sequence). DNA for the CDR3: TGTGCCTGGAACCTTGGACAGCCTAACACTGAAGCTTTCTTT. The encoded protein is CAWNLGQPNTEAFF.

This clone was detected only once. The chain joins TRBV28 to TRBJ2-7; TRBD2 matches 14 bases. V lost 7 bases, J lost 4 bases, and 15 bases stayed unmatched. The CDR3 contains 18 residues. Germline V lookup: CDR1 MDHEN, CDR2 SYDVKM. The CDR3 sequence is CASIRTGWRTSGRYEQYF. DNA of the CDR3: TGTGCCAGCATCAGGACAGGGTGGCGGACTAGCGGGAGGTACGAGCAGTACTTC.

V usage is TRBV29-1 and J usage is TRBJ1-1; TRBD1 matches 8 bases. Trimming removed 4 bases from V and 7 bases from J; junction bases left unmatched: 5. The CDR3 runs to 12 residues. Germline loops: CDR1 SQVTM, CDR2 ANQGSEA. CDR3 loop: CSVAPGGFEAFF. CDR3 in DNA: TGCAGCGTTGCCCCAGGGGGCTTTGAAGCTTTCTTT.

V gene TRBV7-8 combines with J gene TRBJ1-1; TRBD1 matches 8 bases. V shed 8 bases, J shed 0 bases, and the junction held 5 bases outside the gene matches. Germline lookup yields CDR1 SGHVS and CDR2 FQNEAQ. The CDR3 totals 14 residues. The CDR3 nucleotides read TGTGCCAGCCAGAGACAGGGGATGAACACTGAAGCTTTCTTT. The encoded protein is CASQRQGMNTEAFF.

This clone was seen a handful of times. This rearrangement joins TRBV15 to TRBJ2-3, with 9 bases identical to TRBD1. The CDR3 runs 20 residues. Trimming took 1 base from V and 0 from J; bases not matched to a gene: 14. The germline V gene encodes CDR1 LNHNV and CDR2 YYDKDF (reference sequence). The CDR3 region is CATSRVTPGQGGHSTDTQYF. As DNA, the CDR3 is TGTGCCACCAGCAGAGTAACGCCGGGACAGGGTGGCCATAGCACAGATACGCAGTATTTT. Full variable domain (outside the CDR3, taken from reference TRBV15 and TRBJ2-3): DAMVIQNPRYQVTQFGKPVTLSCSQTLNHNVMYWYQQKSSQAPKLLFHYYDKDFNNEADTPDNFQSRRPNTSFCFLDIRSPGLGDTAMYLCATSRVTPGQGGHSTDTQYFGPGTRLTVL.

In this sample, this clone turned up a few times. The CDR3 protein is CASSLSSSNYGYTF. The CDR3 DNA reads TGTGCCAGCAGTTTGAGCAGTTCTAACTATGGCTACACCTTC. The chain has TRBV28 and TRBJ1-2, with unresolved D. V was shortened by 3 bases and J by 0 bases, with 8 bases between the two germline ends. The germline V gene encodes CDR1 MDHEN and CDR2 SYDVKM. There are 14 residues in the CDR3.

A few counts support this clone. The chain links TRBV27 to TRBJ2-7; D possibly corresponds to TRBD1 (5 bases). Per germline, CDR1 MNHEY and CDR2 SMNVEV (reference sequence). The CDR3 extends over 14 amino acids. Trimming removed 3 bases at V and 7 bases at J, with 16 bases between. The CDR3 sequence: CASSFLSQGREQYF. CDR3 nucleotides: TGTGCCAGCAGTTTTTTATCCCAGGGTCGGGAGCAGTACTTC.

The V and J genes are TRBV28 and TRBJ1-2; TRBD1 might be the D (5 bases). Trimming removed 6 bases from V and 4 bases from J, with 9 bases in between. The CDR3 totals 12 residues. Germline V gene lookup returns CDR1 MDHEN and CDR2 SYDVKM. CDR3 in DNA: TGTGCCAGCAGAGAGGACACCTATGGCTACACCTTC. It translates to CASREDTYGYTF.

In the case of this clone: The sample has other DNA sequences that encode this CDR3 too. This chain connects TRBV5-1 to TRBJ2-1, with TRBD2 matching 12 bases. The CDR3 is made up of 15 amino acids. V lost 4 bases to trimming and J lost 5 bases; unmatched junction nucleotides: 4. Germline CDR1 SGHRS, CDR2 YFSETQ. DNA for the CDR3: TGCGCCAGCAGCCCGGGACTAGCGGGTGACAATGAGCAGTTCTTC. This codes for CASSPGLAGDNEQFF.

The chain links TRBV30 to TRBJ1-6; D remains unclear. The CDR3 sequence is 14 residues long. The germline V gene encodes CDR1 GTSNPN and CDR2 SVGIG (reference sequence). V gave up 5 bases and J gave up 7 bases, with 15 bases separating them. The CDR3 DNA is TGTGCCTGGGGACGGATGGCTGTCAATTCACCCCTCCACTTT. It is translated as CAWGRMAVNSPLHF.

This rearrangement joins TRBV28 to TRBJ2-7; 7 bases fit TRBD1. V gave up 10 bases and J gave up 2 bases; unmatched junction bases: 8. Looked up from germline, CDR1 is MDHEN and CDR2 is SYDVKM. CDR3 length: 13 amino acids. DNA of the CDR3: TGTGCCATCCTCCGGGACAGTACCTACGAGCAGTACTTC. The encoded protein is CAILRDSTYEQYF. Variable domain in full (rest from reference TRBV28 and TRBJ2-7): DVKVTQSSRYLVKRTGEKVFLECVQDMDHENMFWYRQDPGLGLRLIYFSYDVKMKEKGDIPEGYSVSREKKERFSLILESASTNQTSMYLCAILRDSTYEQYFGPGTRLTVT.

The rearrangement joins TRBV9 to TRBJ2-5; 8 bases fit TRBD1. The germline gives CDR1 SGDLS, CDR2 YYNGEE. This CDR3 spans 14 amino acids. V shed 4 bases, J shed 10 bases, and the junction held 12 bases outside the gene matches. The CDR3 DNA reads as TGTGCCAGCAGCCCCCGACCGGGACAGGATATCCAGTACTTC. Its protein is CASSPRPGQDIQYF.

The rearrangement joins TRBV28 to TRBJ2-3; 7 nucleotides match TRBD1. The CDR3 is made up of 15 amino acids. CDR1 and CDR2 from the germline V gene are MDHEN and SYDVKM. V lost 3 bases to trimming and J lost 8 bases; unmatched junction nucleotides: 11. CDR3 coding DNA: TGTGCCAGCAGTTTTCGAGGGGGCGGGTTGGGTACGCAGTATTTT. The encoded protein is CASSFRGGGLGTQYF.

The rearrangement links TRBV5-1 to TRBJ1-6, with no clear D. The V gene's germline CDR1 is SGHRS and CDR2 YFSETQ. This CDR3 has 14 residues. The germline V and J ends were trimmed by 0 bases and 7 bases, with 8 bases remaining between them. In DNA, the CDR3 is TGCGCCAGCAGCTTGGGCGGGTTAAATTCACCCCTCCACTTT. Translating gives CASSLGGLNSPLHF.

In its sample, this clone was seen a few times. The chain couples TRBV14 to TRBJ1-1, with D possibly matching TRBD1 (5 bases). Trimming left V 4 bases short and J 1 base short, with 13 bases between. The germline gives CDR1 SGHDN, CDR2 FVKESK. CDR3 length: 15 amino acids. The CDR3 protein is CASSPVGRENTEAFF. DNA of the CDR3: TGTGCCAGCAGCCCGGTGGGACGGGAGAACACTGAAGCTTTCTTT.